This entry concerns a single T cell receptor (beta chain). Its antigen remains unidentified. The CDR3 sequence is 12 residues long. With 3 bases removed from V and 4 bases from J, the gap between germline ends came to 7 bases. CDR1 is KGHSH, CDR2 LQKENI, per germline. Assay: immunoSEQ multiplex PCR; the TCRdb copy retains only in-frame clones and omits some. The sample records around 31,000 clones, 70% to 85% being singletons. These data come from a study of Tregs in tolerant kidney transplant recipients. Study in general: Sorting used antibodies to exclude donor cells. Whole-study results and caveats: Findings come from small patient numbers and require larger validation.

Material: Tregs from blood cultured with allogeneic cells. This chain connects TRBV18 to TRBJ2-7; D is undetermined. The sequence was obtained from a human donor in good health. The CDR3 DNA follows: TGTGCCAGCTCACCCTTGGGGTACGAGCAGTACTTC. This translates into CASSPLGYEQYF.